One and the same sample provided the 17 T cell receptor beta chains below, sequenced in a study of blood T cell repertoires in COVID-19. Sequencing used immunoSEQ multiplex PCR; TCRdb keeps in-frame clones, though not all of them. The table lists roughly 260,000 clones, about 89% of them singletons. Sequencing used PBMCs or T cells enriched from blood (not recorded which). Receptors were obtained from a human donor in a cohort exposed to, infected with or recovered from COVID-19 (not recorded which). The donor label of this sample is uncertain.

The V call is TRBV6-5, the J call TRBJ1-1; TRBD1 is a possible D gene (5 bases). The CDR3 is 12 amino acids. The V and J ends lost 10 bases and 1 base respectively, with 10 bases between them. CDR1 is MNHEY, CDR2 SVGAGI, per germline. CDR3 in amino acids: CAKGQTNTEAFF. The DNA for the CDR3 is TGTGCCAAGGGGCAGACGAACACTGAAGCTTTCTTT.

The chain uses TRBV25-1 and TRBJ2-2; TRBD1 matches at 8 bases. Per the germline V gene, CDR1 is MGHDK and CDR2 is SYGVNS. Trimming at V came to 7 bases and at J to 7 bases, leaving 14 bases not matched to a gene. CDR3 length: 16 residues. The CDR3: CASTPGGTGKGGELFF. The CDR3 DNA sequence: TGTGCCAGCACCCCAGGGGGCACGGGCAAGGGCGGGGAGCTGTTTTTT.

V and J are TRBV27 and TRBJ1-4; no clear D gene. The length of the CDR3 is 15 residues. Trimming pared 6 bases from V and 0 bases from J, leaving 11 bases between. Germline V gives CDR1 MNHEY, CDR2 SMNVEV (reference sequence). CDR3 DNA sequence: TGTGCCAGCAGAACAAAACCCACAACTAATGAAAAACTGTTTTTT. Its protein is CASRTKPTTNEKLFF.

The J gene is TRBJ1-2, the V gene TRBV29-1, with D possibly TRBD1 on 5 matching bases. The ends were cut back, 7 bases at V and 1 base at J, with 10 bases in the middle. Per germline, CDR1 SQVTM and CDR2 ANQGSEA. The CDR3 has 12 residues. For the CDR3, the DNA is TGCAGCGCAATGACAGTTAACTATGGCTACACCTTC. This gives the protein CSAMTVNYGYTF.

This clone was seen just once. The V and J genes are TRBV25-1 and TRBJ2-7; 7 nucleotides match TRBD2. V lost 1 base, J lost 0 bases, and 3 bases stayed unmatched. The CDR3 has 15 residues. Per the germline V gene, CDR1 is MGHDK and CDR2 is SYGVNS. CDR3 region: CASSEWGGRSYEQYF. The CDR3 DNA follows: TGTGCCAGCAGTGAATGGGGAGGGCGCTCCTACGAGCAGTACTTC.

The J gene is TRBJ2-5, the V gene TRBV9; weak D call: TRBD1 (6 bases). Looked up from germline, CDR1 is SGDLS and CDR2 is YYNGEE. Trimming shortened V by 4 bases and J by 5 bases, and 18 bases separated the two germline ends. The CDR3 has 15 amino acids. This chain's CDR3 is CASSSGTTVAETQYF. The CDR3 nucleotides are TGTGCCAGCAGCTCCGGGACAACGGTGGCGGAGACCCAGTACTTC.

The chain employs TRBV10-3 and TRBJ1-4; 8 nucleotides agree with TRBD1. The CDR3 totals 15 residues. Germline CDR1 reads ENHRY; CDR2 reads SYGVKD. V was clipped by 5 bases and J by 8 bases; unmatched bases: 10. DNA for the CDR3: TGTGCCATCAGTCCTGGACAGGGTCGAGGGGAAAAACTGTTTTTT. It yields the protein CAISPGQGRGEKLFF.

The genes are TRBV18 and TRBJ2-3; TRBD1 is a possible D gene (6 bases). This CDR3 region has 15 residues. Germline V gives CDR1 KGHSH, CDR2 LQKENI. Trimming shortened V by 2 bases and J by 3 bases, and 12 bases separated the two germline ends. CDR3 region: CASSPSYRDTDTQYF. For the CDR3, the DNA is TGTGCCAGCTCACCATCGTACAGGGATACAGATACGCAGTATTTT. The full variable domain, completed using reference TRBV18 and TRBJ2-3, is NAGVMQNPRHLVRRRGQEARLRCSPMKGHSHVYWYRQLPEEGLKFMVYLQKENIIDESGMPKERFSAEFPKEGPSILRIQQVVRGDSAAYFCASSPSYRDTDTQYFGPGTRLTVL.

V is TRBV7-8 and J is TRBJ2-7; possible D gene TRBD1, 5 bases. Per the germline V gene, CDR1 is SGHVS and CDR2 is FQNEAQ. The CDR3 runs 15 residues. V lost 3 bases and J lost 2, with 14 bases in between. The CDR3 region has the DNA TGTGCCAGCAGCTTTACGTCAAGGGGCGCCTACGAGCAGTACTTC. This encodes CASSFTSRGAYEQYF.

The chain is built from TRBV12-3 or TRBV12-4 and TRBJ2-2; no definite D call. CDR3 length equals 13 residues. V lost 2 bases to trimming and J lost 2 bases, with 3 bases between them. In DNA form, the CDR3 reads TGTGCCAGCAGTTTACTTAACACCGGGGAGCTGTTTTTT. Amino acids: CASSLLNTGELFF.

The CDR3 nucleotides read TGCGCCAGCAGCCAAGGGGAGGGACGGATCTATGGCTACACCTTC. This gives the protein CASSQGEGRIYGYTF. The chain uses TRBV4-1 and TRBJ1-2; possibly TRBD1 for D (5 bases). Germline values: CDR1 MGHRA, CDR2 YSYEKL. This CDR3 region has 15 residues. The germline V and J ends were trimmed by 1 base and 4 bases, with 13 bases remaining between them.

The rearrangement links TRBV18 to TRBJ1-1, with D uncertain. Trimming stripped 11 bases from V and 4 bases from J, with 20 bases between. Germline CDR1 and CDR2: KGHSH and LQKENI. This CDR3 has 14 residues. The CDR3 coding sequence is TGTGCCGCGGGCGGACCTAGGGTTAGCACTGAAGCTTTCTTT. Protein sequence: CAAGGPRVSTEAFF.

The V gene is TRBV18, the J gene TRBJ2-1; TRBD1 might be the D (6 bases). V lost 3 bases to trimming and J lost 5 bases, with 23 bases between them. This CDR3 spans 18 amino acids. Germline V CDR1 and CDR2: KGHSH, LQKENI. The CDR3 is CASSPLLGQSARNNEQFF. DNA for the CDR3: TGTGCCAGCTCACCCCTACTTGGACAGTCGGCTCGTAACAATGAGCAGTTCTTC.

The chain has TRBV5-6 and TRBJ1-2; 7 bases agree with TRBD1. This CDR3 is built from 16 residues. Germline V CDR1 and CDR2: SGHDT, YYEEEE. V gave up 0 bases and J gave up 4 bases; unmatched junction bases: 9. This CDR3 reads CASSLVGGQDAYGYTF. CDR3 DNA: TGTGCCAGCAGCTTGGTAGGAGGACAGGACGCCTATGGCTACACCTTC.

The V gene is TRBV7-9, the J gene TRBJ2-2; D perhaps matches TRBD2 (5 bases). Trimming shortened V by 0 bases and J by 6 bases, and 14 bases separated the two germline ends. The CDR3 extends over 16 amino acids. Germline CDR1 is SEHNR and CDR2 is FQNEAQ (reference sequence). The DNA of the CDR3 is TGTGCCAGCAGCTTAGCGGCGCTAGCCAAGGCCGGGGAGCTGTTTTTT. Translating it yields CASSLAALAKAGELFF.

The V call is TRBV30, the J call TRBJ2-3; TRBD2 agrees at 13 bases. The CDR3 has 16 amino acids. V lost 1 base and J lost 5; bases outside the gene matches: 6. The germline CDR1 and CDR2 sequences are GTSNPN and SVGIG (reference sequence). The CDR3 nucleotides read TGTGCCTGGAGTGCCGGACTAGCGGGGGTGGGAGATACGCAGTATTTT. Its translation is CAWSAGLAGVGDTQYF.

The chain employs TRBV6-1 and TRBJ1-5; TRBD1 aligns across 7 bases. V dropped 0 bases and J dropped 2; count of bases not matched to a gene: 4. This CDR3 comprises 16 residues. Germline V CDR1 and CDR2: MNHNS, SASEGT. The CDR3 DNA sequence: TGTGCCAGCAGTGAAGCGCGCGACAGGGGCAATCAGCCCCAGCATTTT. Translated, it gives CASSEARDRGNQPQHF.